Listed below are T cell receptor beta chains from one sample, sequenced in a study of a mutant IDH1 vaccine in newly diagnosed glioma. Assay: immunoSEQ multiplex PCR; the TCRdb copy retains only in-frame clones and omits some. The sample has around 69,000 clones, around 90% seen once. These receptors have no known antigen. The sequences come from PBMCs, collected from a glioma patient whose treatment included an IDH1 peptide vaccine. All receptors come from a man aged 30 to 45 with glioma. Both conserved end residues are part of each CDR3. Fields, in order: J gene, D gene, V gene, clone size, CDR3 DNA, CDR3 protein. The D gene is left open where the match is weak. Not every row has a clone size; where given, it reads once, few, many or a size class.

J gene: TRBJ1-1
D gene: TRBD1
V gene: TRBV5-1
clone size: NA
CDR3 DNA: TGCGCCAGCAGTTCCGGGACAGCGAACACTGAAGCTTTCTTT
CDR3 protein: CASSSGTANTEAFF

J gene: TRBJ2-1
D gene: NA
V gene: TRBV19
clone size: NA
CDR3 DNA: TGTGCCAGTAGTCCCCGCCAGGGTTCACATGAGCAGTTCTTC
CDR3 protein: CASSPRQGSHEQFF

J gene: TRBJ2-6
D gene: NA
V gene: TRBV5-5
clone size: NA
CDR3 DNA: TGTGCCAGCACCCTATCTGGGGCCAACGTCCTGACTTTC
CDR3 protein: CASTLSGANVLTF

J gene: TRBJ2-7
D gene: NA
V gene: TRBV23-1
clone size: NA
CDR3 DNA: TGCGCCAGCAGTCAATCGTCGGCAGGGCCCCACGAGCAGTACTTC
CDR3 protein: CASSQSSAGPHEQYF

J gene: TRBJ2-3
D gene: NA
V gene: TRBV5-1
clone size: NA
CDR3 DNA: TGCGCCAGCAGCTTCGGTGGGCTTGTGTCGACGGATACGCAGTATTTT
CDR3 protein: CASSFGGLVSTDTQYF

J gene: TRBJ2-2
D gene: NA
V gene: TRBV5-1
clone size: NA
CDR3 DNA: TGCGCCAGCAGCTTGGGTACAGGTACCGGGGAGCTGTTTTTT
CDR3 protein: CASSLGTGTGELFF

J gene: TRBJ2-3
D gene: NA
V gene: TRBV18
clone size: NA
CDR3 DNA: TGTGCCAGCTCACCAAAAAGTGGGACCACAGATACGCAGTATTTT
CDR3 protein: CASSPKSGTTDTQYF

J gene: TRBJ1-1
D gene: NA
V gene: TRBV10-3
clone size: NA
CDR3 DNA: TGTGCCATAAAGAACGGGGGCCGGAGTGAAGCTTTCTTT
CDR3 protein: CAIKNGGRSEAFF

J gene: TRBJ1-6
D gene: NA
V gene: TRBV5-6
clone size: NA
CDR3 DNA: TGTGCCAGCAGCTTGGCCGGGAGGGCCCTCCACTTT
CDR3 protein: CASSLAGRALHF

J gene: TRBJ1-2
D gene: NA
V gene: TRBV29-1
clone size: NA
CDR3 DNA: TGCAGCGAGAAACCCGTGAGCTATGGCTACACCTTC
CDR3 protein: CSEKPVSYGYTF

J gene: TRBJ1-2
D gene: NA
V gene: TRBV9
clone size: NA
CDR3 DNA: TGTGCCAGCAGCGTAGGTCCACAAAACTATGGCTACACCTTC
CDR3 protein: CASSVGPQNYGYTF

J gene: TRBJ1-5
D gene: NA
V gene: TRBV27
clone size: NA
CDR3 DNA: TGTGCCAGCAGACTTATAGTCACACGGGAAATAAGCAATCAGCCCCAGCATTTT
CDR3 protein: CASRLIVTREISNQPQHF

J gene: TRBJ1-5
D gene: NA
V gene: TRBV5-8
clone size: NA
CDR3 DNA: TGTGCCAGCAGTCCGGGACTGAGAGGCAATCAGCCCCAGCATTTT
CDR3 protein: CASSPGLRGNQPQHF

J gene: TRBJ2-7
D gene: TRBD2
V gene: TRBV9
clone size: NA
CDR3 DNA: TGTGCCAGCAGCAAGTGGGGGGGCGAGCAGTACTTC
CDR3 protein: CASSKWGGEQYF

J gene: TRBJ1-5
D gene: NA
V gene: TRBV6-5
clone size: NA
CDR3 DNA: TGTGCCAGCAGTTATGTCGGCGTACGTCAGCCCCAGCATTTT
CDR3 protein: CASSYVGVRQPQHF

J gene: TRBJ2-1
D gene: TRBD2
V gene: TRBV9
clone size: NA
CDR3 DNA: TGTGCCAGCAGCGTCACTAGCGGGTCTAACAATGAGCAGTTCTTC
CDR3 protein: CASSVTSGSNNEQFF

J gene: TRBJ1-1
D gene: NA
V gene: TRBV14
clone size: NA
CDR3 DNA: TGTGCCAGCAGCCAAGTATCCGCAGACACTGAAGCTTTCTTT
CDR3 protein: CASSQVSADTEAFF

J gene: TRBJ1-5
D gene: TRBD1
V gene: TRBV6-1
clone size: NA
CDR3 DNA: TGTGCCAGCTCCGACAGGGTAAGCCAGCCCCAGCATTTT
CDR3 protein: CASSDRVSQPQHF

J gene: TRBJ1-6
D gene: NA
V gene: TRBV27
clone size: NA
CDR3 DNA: TGTGCCAGCAAATCGGCCAGGGATAATTCACCCCTCCACTTT
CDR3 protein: CASKSARDNSPLHF

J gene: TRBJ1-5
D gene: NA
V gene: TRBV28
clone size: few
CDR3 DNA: TGTGCCAGCCGACAGTTACTCAATCAGCCCCAGCATTTT
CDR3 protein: CASRQLLNQPQHF

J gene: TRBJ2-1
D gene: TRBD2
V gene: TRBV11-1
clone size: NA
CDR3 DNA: TGTGCCAGCAGCGGACAAGCGGGAGGGCCGAGCAATGAGCAGTTCTTC
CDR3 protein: CASSGQAGGPSNEQFF

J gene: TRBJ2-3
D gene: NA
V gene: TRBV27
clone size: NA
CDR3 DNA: TGTGCCAGCAGCACCGGGACCCTAGATACGCAGTATTTT
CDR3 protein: CASSTGTLDTQYF

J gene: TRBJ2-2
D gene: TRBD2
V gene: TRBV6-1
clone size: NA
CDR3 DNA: TGTGCCAGCAGTGAGGGTATTAGCGGGAGCGGGGAGCTGTTTTTT
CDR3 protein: CASSEGISGSGELFF

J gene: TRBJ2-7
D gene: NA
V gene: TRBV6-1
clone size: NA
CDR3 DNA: TGTGCCAGCAGTGAGATGGGGCTCTCCTACGAGCAGTACTTC
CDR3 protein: CASSEMGLSYEQYF

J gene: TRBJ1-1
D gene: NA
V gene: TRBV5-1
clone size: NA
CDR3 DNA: TGCGCCAGCAGCTTAGACACACCCGGGAACACTGAAGCTTTCTTT
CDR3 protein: CASSLDTPGNTEAFF